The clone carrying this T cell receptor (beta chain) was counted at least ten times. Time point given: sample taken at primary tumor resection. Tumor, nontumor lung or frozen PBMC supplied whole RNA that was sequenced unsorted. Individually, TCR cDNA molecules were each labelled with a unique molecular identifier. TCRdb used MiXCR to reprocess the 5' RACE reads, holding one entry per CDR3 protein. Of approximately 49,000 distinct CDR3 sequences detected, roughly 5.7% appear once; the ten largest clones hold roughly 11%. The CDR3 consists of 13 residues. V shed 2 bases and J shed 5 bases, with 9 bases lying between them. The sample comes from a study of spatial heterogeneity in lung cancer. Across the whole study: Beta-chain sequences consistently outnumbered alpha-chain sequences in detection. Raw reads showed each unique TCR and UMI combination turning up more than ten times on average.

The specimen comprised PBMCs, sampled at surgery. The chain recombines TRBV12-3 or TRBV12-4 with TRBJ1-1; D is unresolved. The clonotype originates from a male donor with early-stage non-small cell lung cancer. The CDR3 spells CASSLIESTEAFF. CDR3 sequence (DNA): TGTGCCAGCAGTTTAATTGAGTCGACTGAAGCTTTCTTT.